Each of the 31 T cell receptor beta chains below was sequenced from the same sample in a study of T-cell memory formation after mild COVID-19. TCRdb called the 5' RACE reads again in MiXCR, with one record for every CDR3 protein. The data hold about 410,000 distinct CDR3 sequences, with more than 15% observed a single time. Sequencing was carried out using PBMCs or a T cell subset sorted from them (not recorded which). The receptors come from a man younger than 35 who had mild COVID-19 (a few samples of this study predate the infection). Cell type and time point are not known.

This clonotype was detected a few times. The V gene is TRBV2, the J gene TRBJ2-3, with D possibly matching TRBD1 (5 bases). CDR3 length: 12 amino acids. The germline V and J ends were trimmed by 2 bases and 5 bases, with 5 bases remaining between them. CDR1 is SNHLY, CDR2 FYNNEI, per germline. This chain's CDR3 is CASSEQGDTQYF. As DNA, the CDR3 is TGTGCCAGCAGTGAACAGGGAGATACGCAGTATTTT.

The table lists this clonotype with a few counts. This sequence joins TRBV3-1 and TRBJ2-3; a weak D match, TRBD1 (5 bases). Looked up from germline, CDR1 is LGHDT and CDR2 is YNNKEL (reference sequence). The CDR3 extends over 16 amino acids. V lost 0 bases and J lost 3, with 13 bases in between. This CDR3 is CASSQEGAGWTDTQYF. The CDR3 coding sequence is TGTGCCAGCAGCCAAGAAGGGGCAGGGTGGACAGATACGCAGTATTTT.

The genes are TRBV6-6 and TRBJ2-3, with TRBD2 as a possible D gene (6 bases). The CDR3 has 16 residues. The V end lost 0 bases, the J end lost 0 bases, and 10 bases lay between the germline ends. Germline CDR1 reads MNHNY; CDR2 reads SVGAGI (reference sequence). In DNA form, the CDR3 reads TGTGCCAGCAGTTACTCCCCCGGGACTAGCACAGATACGCAGTATTTT. It translates to CASSYSPGTSTDTQYF.

The V and J genes are TRBV12-3 or TRBV12-4 and TRBJ1-2; possible D gene TRBD1, 5 bases. The V end was cut by 7 bases, the J end by 0 bases, with 12 bases between. CDR3 length equals 14 residues. CDR3 nucleotide sequence: TGTGCCAGCACCGATCCGACAGCTAACTATGGCTACACCTTC. It translates to CASTDPTANYGYTF.

This clonotype was detected a few times. The rearrangement uses TRBV15 and TRBJ2-1; no firm D call. V lost 0 bases and J lost 8, with 2 bases in between. The germline gives CDR1 LNHNV, CDR2 YYDKDF (reference sequence). This CDR3 is 11 amino acids long. CDR3 protein: CATSRDHEQFF. CDR3 coding DNA: TGTGCCACCAGCAGAGATCATGAGCAGTTCTTC.

This clonotype has only a few counts. The rearrangement uses TRBV20-1 and TRBJ2-7; D perhaps matches TRBD1 (6 bases). Germline values: CDR1 DFQATT, CDR2 SNEGSKA (reference sequence). The CDR3 spans 14 residues. V dropped 6 bases and J dropped 0 bases, with 15 bases sitting between them. The CDR3 region is CSARDRIASYEQYF. Written as DNA, the CDR3 is TGCAGTGCGCGAGACAGGATAGCCTCCTACGAGCAGTACTTC.

Only a few counts were recorded for this clonotype. The CDR3 region is CASSLVGTGRTDTQYF. In DNA, the CDR3 is TGTGCCAGCAGCTTAGTCGGGACAGGGCGCACAGATACGCAGTATTTT. This chain links TRBV7-2 with TRBJ2-3, with 9 bases identical to TRBD1. Per germline, CDR1 SGHTA and CDR2 FQGNSA. The ends lost 1 base at V and 1 base at J; junction bases unmatched: 3. CDR3 size: 16 residues.

The chain has TRBV11-2 and TRBJ2-1; D is possibly TRBD1 (6 bases). The CDR3 consists of 15 residues. V was shortened by 3 bases and J by 0 bases, with 9 bases between the two germline ends. Germline V gene lookup returns CDR1 SGHAT and CDR2 FQNNGV. This CDR3 reads CASSFLTGSYNEQFF. CDR3 DNA: TGTGCCAGCAGCTTCCTGACAGGCTCCTACAATGAGCAGTTCTTC. Full variable domain (missing parts from reference TRBV11-2 and TRBJ2-1): EAGVAQSPRYKIIEKRQSVAFWCNPISGHATLYWYQQILGQGPKLLIQFQNNGVVDDSQLPKDRFSAERLKGVDSTLKIQPAKLEDSAVYLCASSFLTGSYNEQFFGPGTRLTVL.

This clonotype was seen more than once but under ten times. This CDR3 reads CAITPSGERHNGYTF. CDR3 sequence (DNA): TGTGCCATCACCCCCTCCGGAGAGCGGCACAATGGCTACACCTTC. The rearrangement joins TRBV10-3 to TRBJ1-2, with D unresolved. The CDR3 extends over 15 amino acids. Germline V gives CDR1 ENHRY, CDR2 SYGVKD. The V end lost 7 bases, the J end lost 6 bases, and 21 bases lay between the germline ends.

The chain combines TRBV20-1 with TRBJ1-2; D gene unclear. The CDR3 is made up of 12 amino acids. Germline V lookup: CDR1 DFQATT, CDR2 SNEGSKA (reference sequence). Trimming shortened V by 5 bases and J by 5 bases, and 12 bases separated the two germline ends. The CDR3 DNA is TGCAGTGCTGTAGCAGGCGAGTATGGCTACACCTTC. As protein: CSAVAGEYGYTF.

This clonotype was observed a handful of times. The rearrangement links TRBV9 to TRBJ1-1; 8 bases line up with TRBD1. The CDR3 loop spans 12 amino acids. From germline, CDR1 is SGDLS and CDR2 YYNGEE. The trim removed 4 bases at V and 8 bases at J, leaving 4 bases unmatched. CDR3 DNA sequence: TGTGCCAGCAGCACCGGACAGGGCGAAGCTTTCTTT. This sequence encodes CASSTGQGEAFF.

The CDR3 spells CASSLGYWYGYTF. CDR3 DNA: TGTGCCAGCAGCTTAGGGTATTGGTATGGCTACACCTTC. This chain connects TRBV11-2 to TRBJ1-2; D call uncertain. Germline V gene lookup returns CDR1 SGHAT and CDR2 FQNNGV. The CDR3 extends over 13 amino acids. The V end lost 1 base, the J end lost 5 bases, and 8 bases lay between the germline ends.

The rearrangement links TRBV7-2 to TRBJ1-2, with 7 bases that match TRBD1. Germline values: CDR1 SGHTA, CDR2 FQGNSA. The CDR3 totals 14 residues. V shed 3 bases, J shed 2 bases, and the junction held 3 bases outside the gene matches. CDR3: CASSFARGNYGYTF. The CDR3 DNA sequence: TGTGCCAGCAGCTTCGCCAGGGGGAACTATGGCTACACCTTC.

In its sample, this clonotype was seen once. The chain has TRBV5-1 and TRBJ2-2; D not resolved. Per the germline V gene, CDR1 is SGHRS and CDR2 is YFSETQ. This CDR3 region has 15 residues. V lost 2 bases, J lost 3 bases, and 11 bases lay in between. CDR3 nucleotide sequence: TGCGCCAGCAGCTTAGGCAGGTGGGACACCGGGGAGCTGTTTTTT. This translates into CASSLGRWDTGELFF.

This clonotype was detected only a few times. This chain uses TRBV6-2 or TRBV6-3 with TRBJ2-3; tentatively, D is TRBD2 (5 bases). Trimming removed 0 bases at V and 14 bases at J, with 15 bases between. The CDR3 runs 13 residues. Per germline, CDR1 MNHEY and CDR2 SVGEGT. The CDR3 nucleotides are TGTGCCAGCAGTTACTCTGCTAGCAACGTCGGGTATTTT. It yields the protein CASSYSASNVGYF.

This clonotype has only a few counts. The chain is built from TRBV29-1 and TRBJ2-7; 11 positions match TRBD1. The germline V gene encodes CDR1 SQVTM and CDR2 ANQGSEA. V lost 7 bases to trimming and J lost 5 bases; unmatched junction nucleotides: 7. The CDR3 is 13 amino acids. CDR3 DNA sequence: TGCAGCGCGTGGGGGACAGGGGGAAACGAGCAGTACTTC. It encodes CSAWGTGGNEQYF.

V usage is TRBV6-4 and J usage is TRBJ1-1, with 8 bases aligning to TRBD1. V gave up 3 bases and J gave up 9 bases; unmatched junction bases: 9. The CDR3 spans 14 residues. Germline CDR1 and CDR2: MRHNA and SNTAGT. CDR3 in amino acids: CASSDRQGPPKAFF. The DNA of the CDR3 is TGTGCCAGCAGTGATCGACAGGGGCCCCCTAAAGCTTTCTTT.

This clonotype was observed a handful of times. The rearrangement joins TRBV4-3 to TRBJ1-5; D uncertain. The ends were cut back, 1 base at V and 0 bases at J, with 7 bases in the middle. Germline CDR1 reads LGHNA; CDR2 reads YSLEER. There are 15 residues in the CDR3. This CDR3 is CASSQGRSSNQPQHF. The CDR3 nucleotides read TGCGCCAGCAGCCAAGGCAGGTCTAGCAATCAGCCCCAGCATTTT.

This chain joins TRBV2 and TRBJ1-1; weak D call: TRBD1 (5 bases). CDR1 SNHLY and CDR2 FYNNEI come from the germline V gene. Between the trimmed V and J ends, which lost 1 base and 12 bases, there was a span of 9 bases. The CDR3 sequence is 11 residues long. CDR3 loop: CASSEGGGSFF. The DNA for the CDR3 is TGTGCCAGCAGTGAAGGGGGGGGATCTTTCTTT.

The J gene is TRBJ2-7, the V gene TRBV29-1, with 9 bases that match TRBD2. After removal of 7 bases from V and 4 bases from J, the junction contained 14 bases not matched to a gene. This CDR3 region has 15 residues. Germline loops: CDR1 SQVTM, CDR2 ANQGSEA. CDR3 coding DNA: TGCAGCGCCCTGGAAGGGCTAGCGGGGTTTTACGAGCAGTACTTC. This sequence encodes CSALEGLAGFYEQYF.

There are a few counts of this clonotype. The genes are TRBV20-1 and TRBJ2-2; the D gene is possibly TRBD2 (6 bases). Germline assignment: CDR1 DFQATT and CDR2 SNEGSKA (reference sequence). The CDR3 runs to 14 residues. The V gene lost 1 base and the J gene lost 1 base, with 7 bases spanning the gap. The chain's CDR3 is CSARVGGNTGELFF. The CDR3 DNA reads as TGCAGTGCTAGAGTGGGGGGGAACACCGGGGAGCTGTTTTTT.

The table lists this clonotype with a few counts. This chain links TRBV5-1 with TRBJ2-1; D unclear. The germline V gene encodes CDR1 SGHRS and CDR2 YFSETQ. Trimming removed 0 bases from V and 7 bases from J, with 8 bases in between. The CDR3 runs 13 residues. The CDR3 spells CASSLDRRNEQFF. CDR3 coding DNA: TGCGCCAGCAGCTTGGACCGTCGGAATGAGCAGTTCTTC.

This clonotype was seen repeatedly, ten times or more. The chain has TRBV29-1 and TRBJ2-7, with unresolved D. Trimming pared 7 bases from V and 2 bases from J, leaving 12 bases between. Germline lookup yields CDR1 SQVTM and CDR2 ANQGSEA. This CDR3 spans 12 amino acids. The CDR3 region is CSALTQPYEQYF. DNA for the CDR3: TGCAGCGCATTGACCCAGCCCTACGAGCAGTACTTC.

This chain connects TRBV3-1 to TRBJ2-3; no definite D call. Germline lookup yields CDR1 LGHDT and CDR2 YNNKEL (reference sequence). The CDR3 contains 14 residues. V lost 1 base and J lost 5, with 10 bases in between. CDR3 in amino acids: CASSQVGFGDTQYF. The CDR3 DNA reads as TGTGCCAGCAGCCAAGTGGGTTTCGGAGATACGCAGTATTTT.

The chain combines TRBV7-8 with TRBJ2-7; 7 bases are shared with TRBD1. Losses at the gene ends were 0 bases for V and 5 bases for J; bases not matched to a gene: 7. The V gene's germline CDR1 is SGHVS and CDR2 FQNEAQ. This CDR3 region has 15 residues. The DNA for the CDR3 is TGTGCCAGCAGCTTAGCAGGGGGCGCTGGAAACGAGCAGTACTTC. It specifies CASSLAGGAGNEQYF.

Note on this clonotype: The junction and the germline gene differ at one end; a read error may be behind it. The chain has TRBV11-2 and TRBJ1-5; a possible D gene is TRBD1 (5 bases). This CDR3 is 16 amino acids long. In germline, CDR1 is SGHAT, CDR2 FQNNGV. CDR3: CASSSGRGASNQHQHF. The CDR3 nucleotides are TGTGCCAGCAGCTCGGGGAGGGGAGCGAGCAATCAGCACCAGCATTTT.

Comments on this clonotype: At one end the junction does not follow the germline gene, possibly because of a read error. The V and J genes are TRBV4-1 and TRBJ2-2; D gene ambiguous. The germline CDR1 and CDR2 sequences are MGHRA and YSYEKL. The CDR3 spans 14 residues. The CDR3 protein is CASTQPVGTGELFF. The CDR3 region has the DNA TGCGCCAGCACCCAACCAGTTGGAACCGGGGAGCTGTTTTTT.

This clonotype was counted a few times. V usage is TRBV5-5 and J usage is TRBJ2-4; D gene ambiguous. Trimming removed 4 bases at V and 8 bases at J, with 10 bases between. The CDR3 spans 12 residues. Germline CDR1 reads SGHKS; CDR2 reads YYEKEE (reference sequence). This CDR3 reads CASSTNRDIQYF. The CDR3 DNA reads as TGTGCCAGCAGCACGAATCGGGACATTCAGTACTTC. Together with reference TRBV5-5 and TRBJ2-4, the CDR3 gives the full variable domain: DAGVTQSPTHLIKTRGQQVTLRCSPISGHKSVSWYQQVLGQGPQFIFQYYEKEERGRGNFPDRFSARQFPNYSSELNVNALLLGDSALYLCASSTNRDIQYFGAGTRLSVL.

The chain couples TRBV6-2 or TRBV6-3 to TRBJ2-7, with a possible D match to TRBD1 (5 bases). The CDR3 totals 14 residues. Trimming removed 0 bases at V and 10 bases at J, with 16 bases between. Germline CDR1 MNHEY, CDR2 SVGEGT. Written as DNA, the CDR3 is TGTGCCAGCAGTTACTCGAAGGTACAGGCCGAACAGTACTTC. It translates to CASSYSKVQAEQYF.

The genes are TRBV29-1 and TRBJ1-1, with D unresolved. V was shortened by 0 bases and J by 1 base, with 9 bases between the two germline ends. CDR1 and CDR2 (germline): SQVTM, ANQGSEA. The CDR3 contains 14 residues. Written as DNA, the CDR3 is TGCAGCGTTGAAGAGTTCACAAAGAACACTGAAGCTTTCTTT. Amino acids: CSVEEFTKNTEAFF.

This clonotype was recorded once. The CDR3 loop is CASSSTTGAGELFF. DNA for the CDR3: TGTGCCAGCAGCTCTACTACAGGGGCCGGGGAGCTGTTTTTT. V usage is TRBV7-2 and J usage is TRBJ2-2; 7 positions agree with TRBD1. The germline V gene has CDR1 SGHTA and CDR2 FQGNSA. V lost 4 bases, J lost 6 bases, and 5 bases stayed unmatched. The CDR3 spans 14 residues.